The 8 T cell receptor beta chains in this list originate from one sample, sequenced in a study of shared clonotypes between healthy human individuals. TCRdb's table, derived via immunoSEQ multiplex PCR, lists solely in-frame clones and lacks some. The sample contains around 690,000 clones, 90% of which appear only once. Sample: memory CD8+ T cells from PBMCs. The subset here: CD45RO+ cells pooled with CCR7-negative TemRA cells. These receptor sequences come from a man between 18 and 29 years old in good health. Some clones in this sample may be carry-over from other donors' samples.

V usage is TRBV11-2 and J usage is TRBJ2-5, with TRBD2 identical over 9 bases. The germline V gene encodes CDR1 SGHAT and CDR2 FQNNGV. J was trimmed by 5 bases and V by 5 bases; bases with no gene match: 9. The CDR3 runs 15 residues. The CDR3 loop reads CASSVGGLAVETQYF. The CDR3 nucleotides are TGTGCCAGCAGCGTGGGGGGACTAGCAGTCGAGACCCAGTACTTC.

The chain combines TRBV2 with TRBJ2-3, with no clear D. Germline V lookup: CDR1 SNHLY, CDR2 FYNNEI. Trimming took 3 bases from V and 2 from J, leaving 9 bases between them. This CDR3 is 14 amino acids long. The CDR3 DNA reads as TGTGCCAGCAGTGACGTCGGAACCACAGATACGCAGTATTTT. The encoded protein is CASSDVGTTDTQYF.

This clone appeared a single time. V gene TRBV2 combines with J gene TRBJ2-1, with TRBD1 identical over 8 bases. This CDR3 spans 15 amino acids. With V trimmed by 1 base and J by 7 bases, 6 bases remained unmatched. Germline CDR1 SNHLY, CDR2 FYNNEI. The CDR3 sequence is CASSEVAGQANEQFF. CDR3 DNA: TGTGCCAGCAGTGAAGTGGCGGGACAGGCTAATGAGCAGTTCTTC.

In this sample, this clone turned up a few times. This chain links TRBV7-9 with TRBJ1-1, with TRBD1 as a possible D gene (6 bases). V was clipped by 5 bases and J by 6 bases, with 19 bases between them. This CDR3 is built from 15 residues. Germline values: CDR1 SEHNR, CDR2 FQNEAQ (reference sequence). The CDR3 loop reads CASSPSTGPAAEAFF. The CDR3 nucleotides are TGTGCCAGCAGCCCCTCGACAGGTCCGGCGGCTGAAGCTTTCTTT.

Here the CDR3 reads CASSLRLGAWFGDYTF. The CDR3 coding sequence is TGTGCCAGCAGTTTAAGGTTAGGGGCCTGGTTCGGTGACTACACCTTC. V usage is TRBV27 and J usage is TRBJ1-2; the D gene is possibly TRBD1 (5 bases). The length of the CDR3 is 16 residues. CDR1 MNHEY and CDR2 SMNVEV come from the germline V gene (reference sequence). Trimming left V 2 bases short and J 10 bases short, with 23 bases between.

This chain connects TRBV2 to TRBJ2-3; no clear D gene. The germline CDR1 and CDR2 sequences are SNHLY and FYNNEI. The V gene lost 2 bases and the J gene lost 6 bases, with 3 bases spanning the gap. CDR3 length: 11 residues. In nucleotides, the CDR3 is TGTGCCAGCAGTGAATCCGATACGCAGTATTTT. It specifies CASSESDTQYF.

V and J are TRBV6-6 and TRBJ2-3; D might be TRBD1 or TRBD2, each matching 7 bases. The V end lost 6 bases, the J end lost 5 bases, and 18 bases lay between the germline ends. The CDR3 extends over 15 amino acids. Germline CDR1 MNHNY, CDR2 SVGAGI (reference sequence). In DNA, the CDR3 is TGTGCCAGCAGCCTAACAGGGGAGGGGGGAGATACGCAGTATTTT. Encoded protein: CASSLTGEGGDTQYF.

The genes are TRBV5-6 and TRBJ1-1, with D possibly TRBD1 on 5 matching bases. CDR3 size: 15 residues. Germline V lookup: CDR1 SGHDT, CDR2 YYEEEE. V was clipped by 3 bases and J by 2 bases, with 14 bases between them. The CDR3 nucleotides are TGTGCCAGCAGCTGGGACCAAAGGGGCAACACTGAAGCTTTCTTT. As protein: CASSWDQRGNTEAFF. Full variable domain (missing parts from reference TRBV5-6 and TRBJ1-1): DAGVTQSPTHLIKTRGQQVTLRCSPKSGHDTVSWYQQALGQGPQFIFQYYEEEERQRGNFPDRFSGHQFPNYSSELNVNALLLGDSALYLCASSWDQRGNTEAFFGQGTRLTVV.